The 9 T cell receptor beta chains reported below all come from one sample, sequenced in a study of regulatory T cells in long-lasting Graves disease. The time point denotes: persistent/refractory GD, antithyroid drugs over 5 years with positive TRAb. The TCR library was made from RNA extracted from PBMCs. The TCR beta library used iRepertoire HTBI primers with Arm-PCR amplification of CDR3. TCRdb re-derived calls from the multiplex PCR reads in MiXCR, one entry per CDR3 protein. The data contain hundreds of thousands of distinct CDR3 sequences, about 32% of them singletons. The material sequenced was peripheral blood mononuclear cells (PBMCs), taken when the disease was refractory, from a patient treated with antithyroid drugs. These receptors were taken from a female donor with Graves disease.

The genes are TRBV28 and TRBJ1-5; TRBD1 agrees at 8 bases. J gave up 5 bases and V 6 bases, and 6 bases lay outside the gene matches. The CDR3 totals 14 residues. In germline, CDR1 is MDHEN, CDR2 SYDVKM. CDR3 region: CASRSTGADQPQHF. CDR3 sequence (DNA): TGTGCCAGCAGATCGACAGGGGCTGATCAGCCCCAGCATTTT.

This clonotype was detected a few times. This sequence joins TRBV2 and TRBJ1-3, with unresolved D. Trimming cost V 3 bases and J 4 bases, with 4 bases left between them. Germline-derived CDR1 and CDR2 are SNHLY and FYNNEI. This CDR3 region has 12 residues. CDR3 coding DNA: TGTGCCAGCAGTGAGGGAGGAAACACCATATATTTT. The encoded protein is CASSEGGNTIYF.

The V gene is TRBV5-6, the J gene TRBJ1-6; the D gene is possibly TRBD1 (6 bases). This CDR3 contains 15 residues. Trimming took 4 bases from V and 7 from J, leaving 15 bases between them. Germline values: CDR1 SGHDT, CDR2 YYEEEE. As DNA, the CDR3 is TGTGCCAGCAGCCTGTTTGGACAGATGAATTCACCCCTCCACTTT. The encoded protein is CASSLFGQMNSPLHF.

The chain combines TRBV12-3 or TRBV12-4 with TRBJ1-1, with a possible D match to TRBD1 (5 bases). CDR3 length: 14 amino acids. V dropped 7 bases and J dropped 4 bases, with 16 bases sitting between them. Here the CDR3 DNA reads TGTGCCAGCACGCCGGAGGGGTTTGGCACTGAAGCTTTCTTT. Translating gives CASTPEGFGTEAFF.

The chain combines TRBV12-3 or TRBV12-4 with TRBJ2-7; D is uncertain. The CDR3 loop spans 13 amino acids. The germline V and J ends were trimmed by 3 bases and 5 bases, with 11 bases remaining between them. The CDR3 nucleotides read TGTGCCAGCAGTTTGATACGGTTCCACGAGCAGTACTTC. Translated: CASSLIRFHEQYF.

This sequence joins TRBV7-6 and TRBJ2-7; D might be TRBD2 (5 bases). V gave up 5 bases and J gave up 2 bases, with 10 bases separating them. The CDR3 covers 13 residues. Looked up from germline, CDR1 is SGHVS and CDR2 is FNYEAQ. CDR3 protein: CASSPAEAYEQYF. The DNA of the CDR3 is TGTGCCAGCAGCCCAGCGGAGGCCTACGAGCAGTACTTC.

This clonotype was counted at least ten times. The chain links TRBV2 to TRBJ2-5; D remains unclear. Per the germline V gene, CDR1 is SNHLY and CDR2 is FYNNEI. The CDR3 is 11 residues long. The ends were cut back, 6 bases at V and 4 bases at J, with 6 bases in the middle. CDR3 amino acids: CASSVLETQYF. Written as DNA, the CDR3 is TGTGCCAGCAGCGTCCTAGAGACCCAGTACTTC.

The chain recombines TRBV10-3 with TRBJ1-2, with D maybe TRBD1 (5 bases). V was pared by 2 bases and J by 0 bases, with 7 bases between. The CDR3 has 14 residues. The germline V gene encodes CDR1 ENHRY and CDR2 SYGVKD. The CDR3 DNA reads as TGTGCCATCAGTGAGGGGGGGGCTAACTATGGCTACACCTTC. It encodes CAISEGGANYGYTF.

J is TRBJ2-7 and V is TRBV28; weak D call: TRBD1 (6 bases). Trimming pared 5 bases from V and 2 bases from J, leaving 16 bases between. The CDR3 has 15 amino acids. Germline V gene sequence: CDR1 MDHEN, CDR2 SYDVKM. The DNA of the CDR3 is TGTGCCAGCAGTCCCGCAACAGGGTCCCCCTACGAGCAGTACTTC. Amino acid sequence: CASSPATGSPYEQYF.